The 10 T cell receptor beta chains below come from one sample, sequenced in a study of T cell repertoires in cytomegalovirus infection. TCRdb ran MiXCR on the reads and lists one entry per CDR3 protein. Of fewer than 700,000 distinct CDR3 sequences detected, roughly 24% appear once; the ten largest clones hold approximately 8%. Sequencing was carried out using CD8+ T cells from PBMCs. These receptors were obtained from a human donor in good health (CMV status not recorded). Some clones in this sample may be carry-over from other donors' samples.

V usage is TRBV4-1 and J usage is TRBJ2-2; no firm D call. The V and J ends lost 2 bases and 1 base respectively, with 8 bases between them. From germline, CDR1 is MGHRA and CDR2 YSYEKL. This CDR3 is 15 amino acids long. The CDR3: CASSQYGGNTGELFF. CDR3 nucleotides: TGCGCCAGCAGCCAATACGGCGGGAACACCGGGGAGCTGTTTTTT.

This clonotype turned up a few times. An end of the junction differs from the germline gene, which may be a read error. The chain joins TRBV12-3 or TRBV12-4 to TRBJ2-7, with a weak D call TRBD2 (5 bases). The CDR3 has 10 residues. DNA for the CDR3: TGTGCCAGCGGAGGAACAGACCCCTCCTTC. Translated, it gives CASGGTDPSF.

As for this clonotype: A much larger clone sits a single nucleotide away, making a read error possible. This CDR3 fails to terminate in the conserved phenylalanine or tryptophan, so it likely reflects a read error. This chain uses TRBV7-8 with TRBJ2-1; 10 nucleotides match TRBD2. Germline CDR1 SGHVS, CDR2 FQNEAQ. The CDR3 runs to 14 residues. Unmatched junction bases numbered 3, after V lost 5 bases and J lost 5 bases. The CDR3 DNA reads TGTGCCAGCAGCCAGGGACTAGCGAACAATGAGCAGTTCTCC. Translated, it gives CASSQGLANNEQFS.

The genes are TRBV7-9 and TRBJ2-1, with 13 bases matching TRBD2. Germline-derived CDR1 and CDR2 are SEHNR and FQNEAQ (reference sequence). V was clipped by 4 bases and J by 2 bases; unmatched bases: 14. The CDR3 totals 20 residues. The CDR3 nucleotides read TGTGCCAGCAGCTCGCGACCAACTAGCGGGGGGGCGAAACCCTACAATGAGCAGTTCTTC. This encodes CASSSRPTSGGAKPYNEQFF.

The chain employs TRBV7-3 and TRBJ2-2; TRBD1 is a possible D gene (6 bases). Germline CDR1 SGHTA, CDR2 FQGTGA. The CDR3 is made up of 11 amino acids. V dropped 4 bases and J dropped 12 bases, with 9 bases sitting between them. The CDR3 bases are TGTGCCAGCAGCTCACAGGGACAGCTGTTTTTT. This encodes CASSSQGQLFF. The full variable domain, with the rest looked up from reference TRBV7-3 and TRBJ2-2, is GAGVSQTPSNKVTEKGKYVELRCDPISGHTALYWYRQSLGQGPEFLIYFQGTGAADDSGLPNDRFFAVRPEGSVSTLKIQRTERGDSAVYLCASSSQGQLFFGEGSRLTVL.

The count of this clonotype is one. This could be a read error, since a much larger clone is one nucleotide away. V is TRBV7-2 and J is TRBJ1-2; D remains unclear. The CDR3 extends over 13 amino acids. Trimming removed 0 bases at V and 1 base at J, with 3 bases between. Germline CDR1 SGHTA, CDR2 FQGNSA. The CDR3 sequence is CASSLAVNYGYTF. The CDR3 DNA is TGTGCCAGCAGCTTAGCAGTTAACTATGGCTACACCTTC.

This clonotype was seen repeatedly, ten times or more. This chain connects TRBV7-2 to TRBJ2-7; the D gene is possibly TRBD2 (6 bases). This CDR3 spans 15 amino acids. V dropped 5 bases and J dropped 2 bases, with 16 bases sitting between them. Germline V gene sequence: CDR1 SGHTA, CDR2 FQGNSA. The CDR3 DNA is TGTGCCAGCAGCCCCAAGATGTTAGCGGCCTACGAGCAGTACTTC. It translates to CASSPKMLAAYEQYF.

The V call is TRBV7-6, the J call TRBJ1-1; 9 nucleotides align to TRBD1. V lost 4 bases to trimming and J lost 7 bases; unmatched junction nucleotides: 10. This CDR3 region has 15 residues. Per the germline V gene, CDR1 is SGHVS and CDR2 is FNYEAQ. The DNA for the CDR3 is TGTGCCAGCAGCTCAGGACAGGGGCCAATAGGTGAAGCTTTCTTT. Protein product: CASSSGQGPIGEAFF.

The sample holds a few counts of this clonotype. The genes are TRBV5-5 and TRBJ2-3, with TRBD1 identical over 7 bases. This CDR3 comprises 16 residues. From germline, CDR1 is SGHKS and CDR2 YYEKEE (reference sequence). The V segment lost 0 bases and the J segment 2 bases; nucleotides outside the gene matches: 6. CDR3: CASSLEGDSHTDTQYF. In DNA form, the CDR3 reads TGTGCCAGCAGCTTGGAAGGGGACAGCCACACAGATACGCAGTATTTT.

This clonotype was recorded many times. The chain employs TRBV12-3 or TRBV12-4 and TRBJ2-3; D might be TRBD1 or TRBD2, each matching 5 bases. The CDR3 has 15 amino acids. Trimming removed 8 bases from V and 7 bases from J, with 22 bases in between. CDR3 sequence: CASLPEGTLFYTQYF. DNA of the CDR3: TGTGCCAGCCTCCCAGAGGGGACGCTTTTCTATACGCAGTATTTT.